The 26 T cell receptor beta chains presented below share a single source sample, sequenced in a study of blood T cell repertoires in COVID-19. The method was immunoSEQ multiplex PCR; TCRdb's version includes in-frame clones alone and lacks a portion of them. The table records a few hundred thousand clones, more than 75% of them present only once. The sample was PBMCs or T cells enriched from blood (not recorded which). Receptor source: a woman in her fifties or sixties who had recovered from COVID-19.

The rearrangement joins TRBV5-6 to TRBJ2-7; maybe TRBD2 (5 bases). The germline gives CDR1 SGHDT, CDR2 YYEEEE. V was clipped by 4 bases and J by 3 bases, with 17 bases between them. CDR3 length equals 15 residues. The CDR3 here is CASSAGTTDHYEQYF. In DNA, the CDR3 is TGTGCCAGCAGCGCGGGCACAACCGACCACTACGAGCAGTACTTC.

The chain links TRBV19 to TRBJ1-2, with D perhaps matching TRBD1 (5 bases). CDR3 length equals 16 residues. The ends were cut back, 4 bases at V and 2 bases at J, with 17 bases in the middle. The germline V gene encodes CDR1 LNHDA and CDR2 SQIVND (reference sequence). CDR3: CASSKWGDPTNYGYTF. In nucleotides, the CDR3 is TGTGCCAGTAGTAAATGGGGGGACCCAACGAACTATGGCTACACCTTC.

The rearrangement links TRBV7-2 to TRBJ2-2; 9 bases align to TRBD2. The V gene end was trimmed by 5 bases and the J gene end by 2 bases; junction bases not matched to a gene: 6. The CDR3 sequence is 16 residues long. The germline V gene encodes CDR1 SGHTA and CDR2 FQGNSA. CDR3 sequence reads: CASSRFSGSNTGELFF. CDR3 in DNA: TGTGCCAGCAGCCGCTTTAGCGGGAGTAACACCGGGGAGCTGTTTTTT.

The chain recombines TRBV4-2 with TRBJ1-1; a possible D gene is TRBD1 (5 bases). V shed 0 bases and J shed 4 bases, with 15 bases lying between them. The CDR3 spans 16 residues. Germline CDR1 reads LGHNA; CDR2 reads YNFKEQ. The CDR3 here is CASSQDQAGGITEAFF. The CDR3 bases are TGTGCCAGCAGCCAAGATCAGGCGGGGGGAATCACTGAAGCTTTCTTT.

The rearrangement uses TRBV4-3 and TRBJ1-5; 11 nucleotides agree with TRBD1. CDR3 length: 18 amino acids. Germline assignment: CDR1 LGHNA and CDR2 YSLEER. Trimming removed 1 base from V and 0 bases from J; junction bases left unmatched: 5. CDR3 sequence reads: CASSQVWDRGYSNQPQHF. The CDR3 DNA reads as TGCGCCAGCAGCCAAGTTTGGGACAGGGGGTATAGCAATCAGCCCCAGCATTTT.

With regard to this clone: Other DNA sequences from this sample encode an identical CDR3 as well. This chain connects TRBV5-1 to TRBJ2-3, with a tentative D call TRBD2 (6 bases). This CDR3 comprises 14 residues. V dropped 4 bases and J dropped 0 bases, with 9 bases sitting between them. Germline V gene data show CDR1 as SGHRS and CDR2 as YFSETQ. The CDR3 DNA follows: TGCGCCAGCAGCCCCGGGACTAGCACAGATACGCAGTATTTT. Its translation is CASSPGTSTDTQYF.

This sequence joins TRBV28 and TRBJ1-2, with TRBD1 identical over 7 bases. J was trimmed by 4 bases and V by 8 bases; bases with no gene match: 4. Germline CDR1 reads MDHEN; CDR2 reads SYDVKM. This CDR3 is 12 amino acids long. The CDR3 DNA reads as TGTGCCAGCCGCGGGACAGTCTATGGCTACACCTTC. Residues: CASRGTVYGYTF.

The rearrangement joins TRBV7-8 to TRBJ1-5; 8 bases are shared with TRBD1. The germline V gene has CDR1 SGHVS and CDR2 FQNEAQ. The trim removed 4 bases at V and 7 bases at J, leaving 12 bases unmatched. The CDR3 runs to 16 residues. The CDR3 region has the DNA TGTGCCAGCAGCTACGATAGGGGGACAGGTGGGCAGCCCCAGCATTTT. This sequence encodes CASSYDRGTGGQPQHF.

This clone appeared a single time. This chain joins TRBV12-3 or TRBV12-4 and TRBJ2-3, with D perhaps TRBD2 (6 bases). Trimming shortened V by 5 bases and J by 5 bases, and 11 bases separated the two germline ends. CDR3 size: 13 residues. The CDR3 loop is CASSPSGVDTQYF. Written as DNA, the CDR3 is TGTGCCAGCAGTCCTTCGGGGGTAGATACGCAGTATTTT.

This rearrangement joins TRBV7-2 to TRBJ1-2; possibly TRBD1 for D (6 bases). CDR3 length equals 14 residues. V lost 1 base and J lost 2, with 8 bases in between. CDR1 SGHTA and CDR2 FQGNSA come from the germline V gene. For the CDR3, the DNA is TGTGCCAGCAGCTTAGGCGGACAGAACTATGGCTACACCTTC. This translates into CASSLGGQNYGYTF.

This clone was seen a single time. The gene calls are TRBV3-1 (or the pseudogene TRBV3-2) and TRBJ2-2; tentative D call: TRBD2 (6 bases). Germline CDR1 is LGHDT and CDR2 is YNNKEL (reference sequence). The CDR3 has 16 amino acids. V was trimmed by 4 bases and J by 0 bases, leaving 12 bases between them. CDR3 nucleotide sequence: TGTGCCAGCAGCCGACTAGTTTCCTCGAACACCGGGGAGCTGTTTTTT. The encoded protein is CASSRLVSSNTGELFF.

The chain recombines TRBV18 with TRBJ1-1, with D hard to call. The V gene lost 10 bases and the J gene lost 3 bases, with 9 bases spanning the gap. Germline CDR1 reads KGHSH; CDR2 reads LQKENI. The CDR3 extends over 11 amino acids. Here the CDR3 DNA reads TGTGCCACCACCGGGGACACTGAAGCTTTCTTT. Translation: CATTGDTEAFF. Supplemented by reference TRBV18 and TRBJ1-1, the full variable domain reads NAGVMQNPRHLVRRRGQEARLRCSPMKGHSHVYWYRQLPEEGLKFMVYLQKENIIDESGMPKERFSAEFPKEGPSILRIQQVVRGDSAAYFCATTGDTEAFFGQGTRLTVV.

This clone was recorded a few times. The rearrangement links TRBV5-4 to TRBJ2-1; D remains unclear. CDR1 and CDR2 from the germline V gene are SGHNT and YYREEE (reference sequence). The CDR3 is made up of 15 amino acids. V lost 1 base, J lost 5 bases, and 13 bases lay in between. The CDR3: CASSLSQIQNNEQFF. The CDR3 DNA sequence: TGTGCCAGCAGCTTGAGTCAGATTCAGAACAATGAGCAGTTCTTC.

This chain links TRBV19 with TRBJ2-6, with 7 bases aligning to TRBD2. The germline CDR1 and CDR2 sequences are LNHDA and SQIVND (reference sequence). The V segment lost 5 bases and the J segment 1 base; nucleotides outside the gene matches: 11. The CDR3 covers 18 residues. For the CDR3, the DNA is TGTGCCAGTAGTGACCATAAGAGTAGCGGGTCTGGGGCCAACGTCCTGACTTTC. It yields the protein CASSDHKSSGSGANVLTF.

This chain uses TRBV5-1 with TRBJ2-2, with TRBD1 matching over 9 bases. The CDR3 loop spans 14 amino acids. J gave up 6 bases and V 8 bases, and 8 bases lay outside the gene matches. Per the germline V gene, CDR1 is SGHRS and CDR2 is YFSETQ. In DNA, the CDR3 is TGCGCCAGTAAACAGGGGGCGCCCTCCGGGGAGCTGTTTTTT. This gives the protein CASKQGAPSGELFF.

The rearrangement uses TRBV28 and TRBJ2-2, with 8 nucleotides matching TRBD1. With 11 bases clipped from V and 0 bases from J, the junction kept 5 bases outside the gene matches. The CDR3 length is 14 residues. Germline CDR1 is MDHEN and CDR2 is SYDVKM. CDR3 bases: TGTGCCGGGATGGACAGGGCGAACACCGGGGAGCTGTTTTTT. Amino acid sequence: CAGMDRANTGELFF.

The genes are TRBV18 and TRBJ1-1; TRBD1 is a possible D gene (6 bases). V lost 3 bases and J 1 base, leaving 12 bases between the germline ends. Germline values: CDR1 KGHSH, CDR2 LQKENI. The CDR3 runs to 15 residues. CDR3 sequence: CASSPKQGQNTEAFF. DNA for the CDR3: TGTGCCAGCTCACCCAAACAGGGACAGAACACTGAAGCTTTCTTT.

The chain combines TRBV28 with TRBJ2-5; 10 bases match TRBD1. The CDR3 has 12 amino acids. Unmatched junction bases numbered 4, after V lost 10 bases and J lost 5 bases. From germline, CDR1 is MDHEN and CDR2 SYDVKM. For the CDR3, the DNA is TGTGCCACCGACAGGGGGCTGGAGACCCAGTACTTC. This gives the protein CATDRGLETQYF.

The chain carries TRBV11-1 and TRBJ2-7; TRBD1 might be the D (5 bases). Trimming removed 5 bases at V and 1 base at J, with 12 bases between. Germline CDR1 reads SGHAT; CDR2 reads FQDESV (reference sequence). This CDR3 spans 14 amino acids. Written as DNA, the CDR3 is TGTGCCAGCAGCCTAAGACAGCAATCCTACGAGCAGTACTTC. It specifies CASSLRQQSYEQYF.

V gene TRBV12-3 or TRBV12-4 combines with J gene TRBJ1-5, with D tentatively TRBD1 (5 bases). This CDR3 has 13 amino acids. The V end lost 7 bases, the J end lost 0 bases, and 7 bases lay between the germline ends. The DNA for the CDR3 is TGTGCCAGCAAAGGGGATAGCAATCAGCCCCAGCATTTT. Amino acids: CASKGDSNQPQHF.

CDR3 nucleotides: TGTGCCAGCAGTTTAAGGGGAAGCACAGATACGCAGTATTTT. This translates into CASSLRGSTDTQYF. The rearrangement links TRBV28 to TRBJ2-3; a weak D match, TRBD1 (5 bases). Looked up from germline, CDR1 is MDHEN and CDR2 is SYDVKM. V lost 2 bases and J 0 bases, leaving 6 bases between the germline ends. The length of the CDR3 is 14 residues.

The CDR3 bases are TGTGCCAGCAGCTACCGGACAAATCCAGATACGCAGTATTTT. Translated: CASSYRTNPDTQYF. This chain links TRBV28 with TRBJ2-3; perhaps TRBD1 as D (5 bases). CDR3 length: 14 residues. Trimming shortened V by 6 bases and J by 4 bases, and 14 bases separated the two germline ends. Germline loops: CDR1 MDHEN, CDR2 SYDVKM.

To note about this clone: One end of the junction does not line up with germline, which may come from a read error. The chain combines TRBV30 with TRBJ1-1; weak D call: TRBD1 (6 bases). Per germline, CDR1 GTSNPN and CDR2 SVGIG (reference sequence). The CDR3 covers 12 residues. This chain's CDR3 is CAWSVTGPGDLF. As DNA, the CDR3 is TGTGCCTGGAGTGTGACAGGTCCCGGCGATCTCTTT.

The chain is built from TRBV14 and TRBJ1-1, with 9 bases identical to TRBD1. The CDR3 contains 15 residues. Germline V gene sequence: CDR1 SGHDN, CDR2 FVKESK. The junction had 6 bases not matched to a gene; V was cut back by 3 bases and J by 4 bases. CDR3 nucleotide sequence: TGTGCCAGCAGCCATCAGACAGGGGGGGTCACTGAAGCTTTCTTT. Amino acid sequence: CASSHQTGGVTEAFF.

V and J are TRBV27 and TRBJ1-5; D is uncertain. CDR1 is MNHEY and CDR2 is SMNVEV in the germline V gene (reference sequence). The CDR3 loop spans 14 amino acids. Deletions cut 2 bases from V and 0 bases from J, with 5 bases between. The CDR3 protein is CASSLRDSNQPQHF. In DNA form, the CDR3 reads TGTGCCAGCAGTTTACGGGATAGCAATCAGCCCCAGCATTTT.

CDR3 nucleotide sequence: TGTGCCAGCAGTTTAATAACGGACGGGAGCTCTGGAAACACCATATATTTT. Translated: CASSLITDGSSGNTIYF. The chain uses TRBV27 and TRBJ1-3; no clear D. Germline V gene lookup returns CDR1 MNHEY and CDR2 SMNVEV (reference sequence). This CDR3 is built from 17 residues. V was cut by 2 bases and J by 0 bases, with 14 bases left in between.